The clone carrying this T cell receptor (beta chain) came up once. The antigen is undetermined. This sample is part of a study of Ad26.COV2.S vaccination and SARS-CoV-2 variants. Study-level information: Ad26.COV2.S shots went into the muscle once or twice, 56 days apart. Study conclusions and caveats: Vaccinated individuals (as opposed to placebo recipients) had higher spike-specific TCR breadth.

Treatment of the sample: about 20 received Ad26.COV2.S at low or high dose, single or two shots; about 5 received placebo; per-sample allocation not given. Samples analyzed were those drawn on day 63 after the first vaccine or placebo injection. The table came from immunoSEQ multiplex PCR; TCRdb's copy has only in-frame clones and leaves some out. The profile shows roughly 680,000 clones, 70% to 90% of them singletons. This TCR came from a person between 18 and 65 years old who received the Ad26.COV2.S COVID-19 vaccine or a placebo. The sample in question was peripheral blood, obtained in a trial of Ad26.COV2.S vaccine versus placebo.

In nucleotides, the CDR3 is TGTGCCAGCAGCATAGCGGGACGGAATGAGCAGTTCTTC. This sequence encodes CASSIAGRNEQFF. The chain combines TRBV6-5 with TRBJ2-1, with 8 bases aligning to TRBD2. V lost 6 bases to trimming and J lost 7 bases; unmatched junction nucleotides: 5. Germline V gives CDR1 MNHEY, CDR2 SVGAGI. This CDR3 is 13 amino acids long.